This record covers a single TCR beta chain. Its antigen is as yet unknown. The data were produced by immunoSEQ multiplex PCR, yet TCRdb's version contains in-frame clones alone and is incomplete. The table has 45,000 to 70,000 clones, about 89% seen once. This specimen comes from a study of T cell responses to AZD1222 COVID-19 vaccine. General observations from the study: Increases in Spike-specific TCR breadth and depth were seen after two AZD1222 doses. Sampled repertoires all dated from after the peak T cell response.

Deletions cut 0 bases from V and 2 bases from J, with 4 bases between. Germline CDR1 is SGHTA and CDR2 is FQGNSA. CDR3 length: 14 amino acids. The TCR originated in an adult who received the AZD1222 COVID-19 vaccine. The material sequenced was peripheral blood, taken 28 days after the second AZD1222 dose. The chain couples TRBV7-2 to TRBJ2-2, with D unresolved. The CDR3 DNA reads TGTGCCAGCAGCTTAGCGCGAAACACCGGGGAGCTGTTTTTT. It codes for CASSLARNTGELFF.